This T cell receptor (beta chain) was captured in a study of blood T cell repertoires in COVID-19 (dated by TCRdb to between 2020 and 2021). For context, the study as a whole: Samples from collaborators originated in the United States, Italy and Spain and spanned both the acute and convalescent phases of COVID-19. The dataset comprised deeply sampled blood TCRbeta repertoires from subjects exposed to, actively infected with, or recovered from COVID-19. The samples were drawn from two sources: the first 160 participants of the ongoing ImmuneRACE study, and approximately 1,300 subjects contributed by 6 global collaborators. Nearly every sample came with metadata listing a de-identified subject ID, COVID-19 status, age in years and sex. The prospective study material was composed of cDNA or gDNA derived from T cells, B-cell-depleted T cells, or PBMCs. The repertoires were made available in a free public database intended to serve as a resource for research on the immune response to SARS-CoV-2. HLA class I and class II types, where available, came from metadata supplied by the sample provider rather than from assay-based typing.

A word on this clone: Its antigen is not yet known. Within one base of it there is no much larger clone, and no base qualities were kept.

Overall study outcomes, separate from this receptor: Clinical and demographic metadata were provided uncurated, with the amount varying by source and participant.

The immunoSEQ Assay, a bias-controlled multiplex PCR, was used to amplify TCRbeta CDR3 regions from genomic DNA. The study's own analysis went as follows. Within the assay, amplification of reference gene primers was used to estimate how many nucleated cells each sample contained. To quantify the absolute abundance of each unique TCRbeta CDR3 rearrangement, sequence reads were collapsed and filtered. For each sample, productive Simpson clonality was calculated as the square root of Simpson's diversity index over productive rearrangements. In TCRdb, the immuneACCESS table is reduced to in-frame sequences with V and J assigned. These tables do not hold every clone; where another copy was compared, an unresolved V gene accounts for under half, and the others remain unexplained. V and J calls and clone size are given by that table; D and trimming were obtained from the DNA. The sample profile shows about 110,000 clones; approximately 84% of them were found once. Together, the top ten hold around 1.5% of the sample.

Each collaborating institution followed its own protocols to collect whole blood in K2EDTA tubes. For TCRbeta analysis, collaborator samples were shipped as frozen whole blood, as isolated PBMCs, or as DNA extracted from either sample type. CDR1 and CDR2, looked up from the germline V gene, are LGHNA and YNFKEQ. At the junction V is shortened by 0 bases and J by 0 bases, with 6 bases in between. Its CDR3 holds 16 amino acids, cysteine through phenylalanine. Only the CDR3 part of the read is kept: 48 bases, read in frame from the first base. The clonotype was recovered from a middle-aged man with acute or convalescent COVID-19. Sequenced sample: peripheral blood. The chain is assembled from TRBV4-2 and TRBJ2-6, with the D segment identity uncertain. CDR3 loop: CASSQDSNSGANVLTF. The DNA sequence follows: TGTGCCAGCAGCCAAGACAGTAACTCTGGGGCCAACGTCCTGACTTTC.